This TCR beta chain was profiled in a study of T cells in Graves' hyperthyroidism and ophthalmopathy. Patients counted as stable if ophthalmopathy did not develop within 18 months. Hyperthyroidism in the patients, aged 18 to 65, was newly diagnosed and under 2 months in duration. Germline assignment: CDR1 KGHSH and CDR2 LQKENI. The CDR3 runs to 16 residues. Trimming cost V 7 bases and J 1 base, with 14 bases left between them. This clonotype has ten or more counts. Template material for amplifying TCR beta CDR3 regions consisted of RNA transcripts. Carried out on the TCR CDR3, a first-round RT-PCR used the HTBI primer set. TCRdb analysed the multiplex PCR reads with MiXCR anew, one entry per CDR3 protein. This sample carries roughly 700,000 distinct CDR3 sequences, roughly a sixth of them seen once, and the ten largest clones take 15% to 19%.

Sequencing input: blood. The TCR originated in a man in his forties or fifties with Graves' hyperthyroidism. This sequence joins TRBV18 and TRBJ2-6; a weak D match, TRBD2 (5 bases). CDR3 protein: CASFPSGVSGANVLTF. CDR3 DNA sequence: TGTGCCAGCTTCCCGTCCGGGGTGTCTGGGGCCAACGTCCTGACTTTC.